This T cell receptor beta chain was retrieved from a study of T cell responses to AZD1222 COVID-19 vaccine. Regarding the study as a whole: Without day 14 samples, only post-peak T cell repertoires were studied.

The CDR3 has 19 amino acids. Germline lookup yields CDR1 SGDLS and CDR2 YYNGEE. The J segment lost 0 bases and the V segment lost 8 bases, leaving 20 bases of the junction unmatched. On this clone: Its antigen is not identified.

Only in-frame clones appear in the TCRdb table, and some are missing; sequencing was by immunoSEQ multiplex PCR. Of under 150,000 clones in the sample, approximately 87% are singletons; the top ten hold 1.6%. The receptor was derived from an adult who received the AZD1222 COVID-19 vaccine. The V call is TRBV9, the J call TRBJ1-5; 7 bases are a match to TRBD1. The source was peripheral blood, collected 28 days after the second AZD1222 dose. CDR3 coding DNA: TGTGCCAGACAAAACTTTCAGGGGGACTTTGGATATAGCAATCAGCCCCAGCATTTT. Translating gives CARQNFQGDFGYSNQPQHF.